Sequencing of this TCR beta chain was carried out in a study of T-cell reconstitution after alpha-beta-depleted transplantation in children. Between the trimmed V and J ends, which lost 0 bases and 3 bases, there was a span of 11 bases. Germline CDR1 reads LGHDT; CDR2 reads YNNKEL (reference sequence). CDR3 length: 16 residues. Preparation of the TCRbeta library was carried out with unique molecular identifiers. TCRdb reprocessed the PCR reads via MiXCR and lists one record per CDR3 protein. The sample holds 490,000 or so distinct CDR3 sequences, under 15% seen once. The source of this sequence is a human donor who donated a stem cell graft to a child with combined immunodeficiency. Sequences were derived from PBMCs from the stem cell graft donor, sampled from the stem cell graft. V and J are TRBV3-1 and TRBJ2-2; D ambiguous. The CDR3 sequence is CASSQDGFRDTGELFF. For the CDR3, the DNA is TGTGCCAGCAGCCAAGACGGGTTCCGGGACACCGGGGAGCTGTTTTTT.